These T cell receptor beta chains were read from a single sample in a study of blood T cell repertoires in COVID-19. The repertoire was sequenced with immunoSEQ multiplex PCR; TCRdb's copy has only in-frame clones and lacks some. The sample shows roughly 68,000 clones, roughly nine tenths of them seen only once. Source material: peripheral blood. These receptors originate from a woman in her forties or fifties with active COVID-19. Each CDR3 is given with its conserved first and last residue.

CDR3: CASSRREGVGHEQYF
J: TRBJ2-7
V: TRBV6-2/TRBV6-3
length: 15

CDR3: CAWRTSGLYYGYTF
J: TRBJ1-2
V: TRBV30
length: 14

CDR3: CASSQVVGRGSYNEQFF
J: TRBJ2-1
V: TRBV19
length: 17

CDR3: CASSLETTSTDTQYF
J: TRBJ2-3
V: TRBV7-9
length: 15

CDR3: CASSLTSGSTDTQYF
J: TRBJ2-3
V: TRBV7-8
length: 15

CDR3: CASSVLSQPQHF
J: TRBJ1-5
V: TRBV6-5
length: 12

CDR3: CASRGGSSYEQYF
J: TRBJ2-7
V: TRBV2
length: 13

CDR3: CASRSGTRTDTQYF
J: TRBJ2-3
V: TRBV2
length: 14

CDR3: CASSQFMDRKNIQYF
J: TRBJ2-4
V: TRBV6-7
length: 15

CDR3: CAWSVKQNTEAFF
J: TRBJ1-1
V: TRBV30
length: 13

CDR3: CASTAGGPGTQYF
J: TRBJ2-5
V: TRBV2
length: 13

CDR3: CASRPLGRGYEQYF
J: TRBJ2-7
V: TRBV2
length: 14

CDR3: CASSHKSYEQYF
J: TRBJ2-7
V: TRBV5-5
length: 12

CDR3: CASSLGDRRETQYF
J: TRBJ2-5
V: TRBV5-1
length: 14

CDR3: CASSMGDSSGNTIYF
J: TRBJ1-3
V: TRBV19
length: 15

CDR3: CASSPSSGVHEQYF
J: TRBJ2-7
V: TRBV3-1/TRBV3-2
length: 14

CDR3: CASASRGGTGLRTYEQYF
J: TRBJ2-7
V: TRBV27
length: 18